This TCR beta chain was obtained from a study of blood T cell repertoires in COVID-19. Whole-study context: PBMCs, B-cell-depleted T cells, or T cells provided the cDNA or gDNA that made up the material.

After removal of 3 bases from V and 5 bases from J, the junction contained 15 bases not matched to a gene. The CDR3 covers 18 residues. CDR1 and CDR2 (germline): KGHSH, LQKENI. As originally analysed: Reference gene primer amplification gave nucleated cell count estimates. Assay: immunoSEQ multiplex PCR; the TCRdb copy retains only in-frame clones and omits some. V, J and clone size are taken as reported in that table, and D and trimming were inferred from the DNA itself. Of 64,000 or so clones listed, 80% to 90% are singletons. This clone was observed once. The chain combines TRBV18 with TRBJ1-4; 7 bases match TRBD1. This TCR was sampled from a man aged 35-49 years with acute or convalescent COVID-19. The source material was peripheral blood. The CDR3 sequence is CASSPPGQTGGGNEKLFF. The DNA of the CDR3 is TGTGCCAGCTCACCTCCGGGACAGACAGGAGGGGGGAATGAAAAACTGTTTTTT.